The next 8 T cell receptor beta chains were all read from a single sample in a study of T cell changes during pregnancy in multiple sclerosis. Only in-frame clones appear in the TCRdb table, and some are missing; sequencing was by immunoSEQ multiplex PCR. In the table there are 35,000 to 40,000 clones, 90% of which are singletons. Sequencing used CD4+ T cells from peripheral blood mononuclear cells, obtained in the second trimester of pregnancy. Receptors originate from a female donor with multiple sclerosis, enrolled in a pregnancy study.

This chain uses TRBV4-1 with TRBJ2-1; TRBD1 matches 7 bases. Germline CDR1 MGHRA, CDR2 YSYEKL. CDR3 length: 18 residues. J gave up 3 bases and V 6 bases, and 17 bases lay outside the gene matches. The CDR3 is CASRKEDLIGGHYNEQFF. Here the CDR3 DNA reads TGCGCCAGCAGGAAGGAAGACCTGATAGGGGGCCACTACAATGAGCAGTTCTTC.

V and J are TRBV4-3 and TRBJ2-7; the match to TRBD2 covers 11 bases. Trimming cost V 0 bases and J 1 base; bases outside gene matches: 20. This CDR3 has 22 amino acids. Germline lookup yields CDR1 LGHNA and CDR2 YSLEER. The CDR3 loop is CASSQDVPVMNSGRVWSYEQYF. CDR3 in DNA: TGCGCCAGCAGCCAAGATGTACCCGTAATGAATAGCGGGAGGGTTTGGTCCTACGAGCAGTACTTC.

The rearrangement joins TRBV11-3 to TRBJ1-1, with D perhaps TRBD1 (5 bases). Trimming cost V 6 bases and J 5 bases, with 13 bases left between them. The CDR3 length is 13 residues. Per germline, CDR1 SGHNT and CDR2 YENEEA. CDR3 sequence reads: CASSRGGKTEAFF. The CDR3 bases are TGTGCCAGCAGTCGGGGGGGAAAGACTGAAGCTTTCTTT.

This clone was recorded a few times. This chain joins TRBV9 and TRBJ2-3, with no clear D. The CDR3 covers 15 residues. Between the trimmed V and J ends, which lost 4 bases and 2 bases, there was a span of 14 bases. CDR1 and CDR2 from the germline V gene are SGDLS and YYNGEE. For the CDR3, the DNA is TGTGCCAGCAGCCCCGCCATTAGCTTCACAGATACGCAGTATTTT. It yields the protein CASSPAISFTDTQYF.

This chain links TRBV6-5 with TRBJ2-1; maybe TRBD1 (6 bases). The germline V gene encodes CDR1 MNHEY and CDR2 SVGAGI. The CDR3 sequence is 12 residues long. With 2 bases removed from V and 14 bases from J, the gap between germline ends came to 13 bases. The CDR3 sequence: CASSYRGGSKFF. CDR3 DNA: TGTGCCAGCAGTTACAGAGGGGGTTCCAAGTTCTTC.

This chain uses TRBV6-1 with TRBJ2-3; TRBD2 matches at 8 bases. Germline trimming cut 1 base from V and 4 bases from J; bases unmatched to any gene: 4. CDR1 and CDR2 (germline): MNHNS, SASEGT. CDR3 size: 15 residues. The CDR3 bases are TGTGCCAGCAGTGAAGATACGGGAGGGGCAGATACGCAGTATTTT. Translated: CASSEDTGGADTQYF.

The chain carries TRBV18 and TRBJ2-7; D uncertain. The CDR3 has 12 residues. Germline CDR1 KGHSH, CDR2 LQKENI. Between the trimmed V and J ends, which lost 6 bases and 3 bases, there was a span of 9 bases. The chain's CDR3 is CASSPSSYEQYF. The CDR3 region has the DNA TGTGCCAGCTCTCCATCCAGCTACGAGCAGTACTTC.

The chain is built from TRBV2 and TRBJ1-1; the match to TRBD1 covers 7 bases. V lost 1 base to trimming and J lost 1 base; unmatched junction nucleotides: 9. The CDR3 covers 17 residues. The germline V gene encodes CDR1 SNHLY and CDR2 FYNNEI. CDR3 sequence (DNA): TGTGCCAGCAGTGAAGTCATCGTGGGACAGCCGAACACTGAAGCTTTCTTT. Translating it yields CASSEVIVGQPNTEAFF. Using reference TRBV2 and TRBJ1-1 for the parts outside the CDR3, the full variable domain is EPEVTQTPSHQVTQMGQEVILRCVPISNHLYFYWYRQILGQKVEFLVSFYNNEISEKSEIFDDQFSVERPDGSNFTLKIRSTKLEDSAMYFCASSEVIVGQPNTEAFFGQGTRLTVV.